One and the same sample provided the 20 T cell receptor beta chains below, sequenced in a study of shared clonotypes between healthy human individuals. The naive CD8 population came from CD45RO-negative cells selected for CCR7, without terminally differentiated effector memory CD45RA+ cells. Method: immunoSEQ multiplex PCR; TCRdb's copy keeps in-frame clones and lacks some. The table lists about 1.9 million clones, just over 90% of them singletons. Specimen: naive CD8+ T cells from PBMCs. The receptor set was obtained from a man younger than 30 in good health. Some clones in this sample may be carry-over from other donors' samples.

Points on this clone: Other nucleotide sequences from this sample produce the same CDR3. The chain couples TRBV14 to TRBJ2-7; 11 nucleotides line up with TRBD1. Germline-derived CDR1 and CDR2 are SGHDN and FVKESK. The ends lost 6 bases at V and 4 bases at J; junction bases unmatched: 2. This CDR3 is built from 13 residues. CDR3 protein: CASRGTGGYEQYF. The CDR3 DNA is TGTGCCAGCAGAGGGACAGGGGGGTACGAGCAGTACTTC.

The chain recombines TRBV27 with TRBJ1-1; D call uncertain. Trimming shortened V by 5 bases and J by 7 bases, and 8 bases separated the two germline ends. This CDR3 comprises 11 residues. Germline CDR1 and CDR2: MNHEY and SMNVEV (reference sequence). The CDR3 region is CASSNTYEAFF. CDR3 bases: TGTGCCAGCAGTAATACCTATGAAGCTTTCTTT.

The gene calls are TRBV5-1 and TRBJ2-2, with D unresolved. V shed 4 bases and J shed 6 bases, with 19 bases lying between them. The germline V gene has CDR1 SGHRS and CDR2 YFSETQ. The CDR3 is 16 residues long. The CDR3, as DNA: TGCGCCAGCAGCCCTCCGTTAGAGGTAGCTCCCGGGGAGCTGTTTTTT. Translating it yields CASSPPLEVAPGELFF. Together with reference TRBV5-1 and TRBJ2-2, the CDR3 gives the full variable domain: KAGVTQTPRYLIKTRGQQVTLSCSPISGHRSVSWYQQTPGQGLQFLFEYFSETQRNKGNFPGRFSGRQFSNSRSEMNVSTLELGDSALYLCASSPPLEVAPGELFFGEGSRLTVL.

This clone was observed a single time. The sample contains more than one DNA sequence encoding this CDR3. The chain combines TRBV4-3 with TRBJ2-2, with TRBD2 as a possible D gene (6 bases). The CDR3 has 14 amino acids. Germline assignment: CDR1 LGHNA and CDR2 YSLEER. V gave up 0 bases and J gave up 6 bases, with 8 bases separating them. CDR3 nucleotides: TGCGCCAGCAGCCAAGATCCGGGGGCCGGGGAGCTGTTTTTT. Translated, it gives CASSQDPGAGELFF.

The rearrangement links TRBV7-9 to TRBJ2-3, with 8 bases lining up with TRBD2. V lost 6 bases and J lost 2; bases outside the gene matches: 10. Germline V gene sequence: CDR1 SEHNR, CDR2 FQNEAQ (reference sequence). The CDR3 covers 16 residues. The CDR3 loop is CASRWGVAGYTDTQYF. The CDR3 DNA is TGTGCCAGCAGATGGGGGGTAGCGGGATACACAGATACGCAGTATTTT.

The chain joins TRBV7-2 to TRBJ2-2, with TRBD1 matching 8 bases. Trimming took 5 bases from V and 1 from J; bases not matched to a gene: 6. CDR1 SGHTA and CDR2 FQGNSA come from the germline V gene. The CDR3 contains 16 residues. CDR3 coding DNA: TGTGCCAGCAGCCTCCGGACAGGGCTGAACACCGGGGAGCTGTTTTTT. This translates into CASSLRTGLNTGELFF.

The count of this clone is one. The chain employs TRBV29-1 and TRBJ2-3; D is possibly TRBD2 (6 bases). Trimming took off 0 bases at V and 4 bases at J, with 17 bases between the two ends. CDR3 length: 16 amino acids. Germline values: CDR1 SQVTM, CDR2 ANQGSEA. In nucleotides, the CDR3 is TGCAGCGTTGAAGACTCAGGAGGGCCCTTGGCAGATACGCAGTATTTT. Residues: CSVEDSGGPLADTQYF.

CDR3 loop: CASSLSGRKETQYF. As DNA, the CDR3 is TGTGCCAGCAGTTTATCAGGCCGGAAGGAGACCCAGTACTTC. The chain couples TRBV6-5 to TRBJ2-5, with unresolved D. CDR1 is MNHEY, CDR2 SVGAGI, per germline. Trimming shortened V by 4 bases and J by 5 bases, and 14 bases separated the two germline ends. CDR3 length: 14 amino acids.

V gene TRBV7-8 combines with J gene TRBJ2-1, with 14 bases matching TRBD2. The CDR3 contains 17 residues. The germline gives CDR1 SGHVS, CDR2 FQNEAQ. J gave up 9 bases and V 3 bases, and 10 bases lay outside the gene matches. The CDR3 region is CASSLGRTSGRMGEQFF. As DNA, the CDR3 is TGTGCCAGCAGCTTGGGCCGGACTAGCGGGAGGATGGGTGAGCAGTTCTTC.

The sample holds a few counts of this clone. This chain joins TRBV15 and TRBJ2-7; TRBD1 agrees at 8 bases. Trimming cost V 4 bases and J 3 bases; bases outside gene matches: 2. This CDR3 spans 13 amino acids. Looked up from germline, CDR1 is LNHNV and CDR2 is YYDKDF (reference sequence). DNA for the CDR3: TGTGCCACCAGCATGGACAGGGACTACGAGCAGTACTTC. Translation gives CATSMDRDYEQYF.

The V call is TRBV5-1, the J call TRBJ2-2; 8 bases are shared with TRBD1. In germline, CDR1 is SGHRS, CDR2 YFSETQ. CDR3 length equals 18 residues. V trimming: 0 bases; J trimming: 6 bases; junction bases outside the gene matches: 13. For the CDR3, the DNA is TGCGCCAGCAGCTTGGCGGGACAGGTCCCTAACCGGGCCGGGGAGCTGTTTTTT. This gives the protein CASSLAGQVPNRAGELFF.

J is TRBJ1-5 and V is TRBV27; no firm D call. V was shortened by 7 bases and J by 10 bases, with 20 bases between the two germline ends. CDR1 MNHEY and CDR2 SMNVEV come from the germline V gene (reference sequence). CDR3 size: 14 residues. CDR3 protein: CASKHSSDLSPQHF. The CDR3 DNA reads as TGTGCCAGCAAACATTCATCAGACCTCTCACCCCAGCATTTT.

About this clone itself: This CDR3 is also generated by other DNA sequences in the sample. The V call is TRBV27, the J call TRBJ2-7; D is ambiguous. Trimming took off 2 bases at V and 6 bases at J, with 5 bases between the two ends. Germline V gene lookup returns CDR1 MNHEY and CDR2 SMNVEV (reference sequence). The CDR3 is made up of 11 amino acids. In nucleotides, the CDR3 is TGTGCCAGCAGTTTAGGGATCGAGCAGTACTTC. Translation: CASSLGIEQYF.

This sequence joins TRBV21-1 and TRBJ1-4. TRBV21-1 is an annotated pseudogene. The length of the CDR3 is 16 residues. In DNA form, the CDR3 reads TGTGCCAGCAGCAAAGCGAAGGCCGGGTTAAATGAAAAACTGTTTTTT. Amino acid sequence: CASSKAKAGLNEKLFF.

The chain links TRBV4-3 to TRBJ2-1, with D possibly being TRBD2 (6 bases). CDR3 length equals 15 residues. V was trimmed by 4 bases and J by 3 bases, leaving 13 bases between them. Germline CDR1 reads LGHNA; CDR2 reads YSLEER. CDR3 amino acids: CASSPGRGFYNEQFF. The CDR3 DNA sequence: TGCGCCAGCAGCCCCGGGCGGGGCTTCTACAATGAGCAGTTCTTC.

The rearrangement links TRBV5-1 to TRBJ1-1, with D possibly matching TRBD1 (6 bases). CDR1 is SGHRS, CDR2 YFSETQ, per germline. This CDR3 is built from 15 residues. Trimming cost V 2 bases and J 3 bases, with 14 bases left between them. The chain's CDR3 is CASSLSRGGDTEAFF. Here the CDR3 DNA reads TGCGCCAGCAGCTTAAGCAGGGGAGGGGACACTGAAGCTTTCTTT.

CDR3 in DNA: TGTGCCACCAGCAGTAACGCGGTGGGAGCTTTCTTT. Translation: CATSSNAVGAFF. The rearrangement uses TRBV15 and TRBJ1-1; D not resolved. Trimming took off 3 bases at V and 10 bases at J, with 12 bases between the two ends. The CDR3 sequence is 12 residues long. Germline V gives CDR1 LNHNV, CDR2 YYDKDF (reference sequence).

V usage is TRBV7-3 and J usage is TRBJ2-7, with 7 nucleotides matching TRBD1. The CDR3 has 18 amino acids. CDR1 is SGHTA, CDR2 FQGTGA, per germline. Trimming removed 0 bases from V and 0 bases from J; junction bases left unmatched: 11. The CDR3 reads CASSLTPDRALPSYEQYF. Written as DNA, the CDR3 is TGTGCCAGCAGCTTAACCCCAGACAGGGCGCTCCCCTCCTACGAGCAGTACTTC. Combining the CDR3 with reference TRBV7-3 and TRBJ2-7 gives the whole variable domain GAGVSQTPSNKVTEKGKYVELRCDPISGHTALYWYRQSLGQGPEFLIYFQGTGAADDSGLPNDRFFAVRPEGSVSTLKIQRTERGDSAVYLCASSLTPDRALPSYEQYFGPGTRLTVT.

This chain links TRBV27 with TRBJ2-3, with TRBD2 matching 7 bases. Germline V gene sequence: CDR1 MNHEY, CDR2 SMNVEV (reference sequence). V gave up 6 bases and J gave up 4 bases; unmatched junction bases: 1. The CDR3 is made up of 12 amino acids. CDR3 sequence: CASSGRPDTQYF. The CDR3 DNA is TGTGCCAGCAGCGGGAGGCCAGATACGCAGTATTTT.

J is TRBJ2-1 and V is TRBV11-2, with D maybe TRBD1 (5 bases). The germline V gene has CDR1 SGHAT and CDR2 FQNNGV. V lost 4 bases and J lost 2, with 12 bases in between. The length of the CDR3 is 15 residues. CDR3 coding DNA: TGTGCCAGCAGCTCATACGACAGCGCCTACAATGAGCAGTTCTTC. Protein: CASSSYDSAYNEQFF.